Shown below are 27 T cell receptor beta chains from a single sample sequenced in a study of PD-L1 blockade in urothelial cancer. Some clones are missing from TCRdb's copy, which holds only in-frame ones; the method was immunoSEQ multiplex PCR. Among 50,000 to 65,000 clones listed, 86% were seen once. The sequencing here drew on PBMCs, taken around atezolizumab (anti-PD-L1) treatment. Source of these receptors: a man aged 45-60 years with urothelial cancer.

This clone showed up just a few times. The chain combines TRBV5-5 with TRBJ2-7, with a possible D match to TRBD1 (6 bases). The V and J ends lost 2 bases and 6 bases respectively, with 12 bases between them. The CDR3 runs 13 residues. The germline CDR1 and CDR2 sequences are SGHKS and YYEKEE (reference sequence). CDR3 region: CASSLLTGAEQYF. DNA for the CDR3: TGTGCCAGCAGCTTACTGACAGGTGCCGAGCAGTACTTC.

V and J are TRBV18 and TRBJ2-7; the D gene is possibly TRBD2 (7 bases). From germline, CDR1 is KGHSH and CDR2 LQKENI. There are 16 residues in the CDR3. The ends were cut back, 1 base at V and 3 bases at J, with 16 bases in the middle. The CDR3 sequence: CASSPRVGGGLYEQYF. DNA for the CDR3: TGTGCCAGCTCACCACGGGTAGGCGGGGGCCTCTACGAGCAGTACTTC.

This clone was observed a handful of times. This sequence joins TRBV19 and TRBJ2-7, with TRBD1 matching 7 bases. V was clipped by 5 bases and J by 0 bases; unmatched bases: 7. Germline V CDR1 and CDR2: LNHDA, SQIVND (reference sequence). This CDR3 has 15 amino acids. CDR3 loop: CASSPVDRASYEQYF. As DNA, the CDR3 is TGTGCCAGTAGTCCTGTCGACAGGGCCTCCTACGAGCAGTACTTC. Full variable domain (remainder filled in from reference TRBV19 and TRBJ2-7): DGGITQSPKYLFRKEGQNVTLSCEQNLNHDAMYWYRQDPGQGLRLIYYSQIVNDFQKGDIAEGYSVSREKKESFPLTVTSAQKNPTAFYLCASSPVDRASYEQYFGPGTRLTVT.

This rearrangement joins TRBV14 to TRBJ2-7, with D possibly TRBD1 on 5 matching bases. This CDR3 comprises 13 residues. Trimming pared 4 bases from V and 6 bases from J, leaving 13 bases between. Germline CDR1 and CDR2: SGHDN and FVKESK. CDR3 DNA: TGTGCCAGCAGCCCCTGGGGCGCGAGCGAGCAGTACTTC. This encodes CASSPWGASEQYF. The full variable domain, in which reference TRBV14 and TRBJ2-7 provide the parts outside the CDR3, is EAGVTQFPSHSVIEKGQTVTLRCDPISGHDNLYWYRRVMGKEIKFLLHFVKESKQDESGMPNNRFLAERTGGTYSTLKVQPAELEDSGVYFCASSPWGASEQYFGPGTRLTVT.

CDR3 DNA sequence: TGTGCCAGTGGACTAGCGGTCCGAAGCTCCTACAATGAGCAGTTCTTC. It encodes CASGLAVRSSYNEQFF. The chain carries TRBV19 and TRBJ2-1; 10 nucleotides agree with TRBD2. The CDR3 is 16 amino acids. The V gene end was trimmed by 8 bases and the J gene end by 0 bases; junction bases not matched to a gene: 7. Per germline, CDR1 LNHDA and CDR2 SQIVND (reference sequence).

This clone was seen only once. The chain links TRBV15 to TRBJ1-5; TRBD1 might be the D (5 bases). CDR1 is LNHNV and CDR2 is YYDKDF in the germline V gene (reference sequence). This CDR3 is built from 14 residues. The V end lost 7 bases, the J end lost 0 bases, and 10 bases lay between the germline ends. The CDR3 loop is CATTPDSSNQPQHF. DNA for the CDR3: TGTGCCACCACCCCTGACAGTAGCAATCAGCCCCAGCATTTT.

This clone was picked up a small number of times. The chain carries TRBV28 and TRBJ1-6; D unresolved. Trimming pared 3 bases from V and 10 bases from J, leaving 10 bases between. The CDR3 has 13 residues. Germline V gene sequence: CDR1 MDHEN, CDR2 SYDVKM. CDR3 bases: TGTGCCAGCAGTTTGAACTTATGGTCACCCCTCCACTTT. It encodes CASSLNLWSPLHF. The full variable domain, its missing parts supplied by reference TRBV28 and TRBJ1-6, is DVKVTQSSRYLVKRTGEKVFLECVQDMDHENMFWYRQDPGLGLRLIYFSYDVKMKEKGDIPEGYSVSREKKERFSLILESASTNQTSMYLCASSLNLWSPLHFGNGTRLTVT.

In its sample, this clone was seen once. The chain joins TRBV28 to TRBJ1-1; unclear D gene. The CDR3 has 13 residues. Trimming shortened V by 6 bases and J by 6 bases, and 14 bases separated the two germline ends. Germline V gene lookup returns CDR1 MDHEN and CDR2 SYDVKM. Here the CDR3 reads CASRLMSRPEAFF. CDR3 DNA: TGTGCCAGCAGGTTAATGTCGCGCCCTGAAGCTTTCTTT.

The chain uses TRBV5-5 and TRBJ1-2; no reliable D call. The CDR3 length is 15 residues. The V end was cut by 0 bases, the J end by 4 bases, with 13 bases between. Germline V lookup: CDR1 SGHKS, CDR2 YYEKEE (reference sequence). CDR3 coding DNA: TGTGCCAGCAGCTTGGGTCCCGGCGGAGCCTATGGCTACACCTTC. Translated: CASSLGPGGAYGYTF.

The chain joins TRBV5-1 to TRBJ1-1; D call uncertain. CDR3 size: 14 residues. Trimming removed 4 bases from V and 4 bases from J, with 14 bases in between. In germline, CDR1 is SGHRS, CDR2 YFSETQ. The CDR3 here is CASSGSGVSTEAFF. The CDR3 bases are TGCGCCAGCAGCGGGAGCGGGGTTTCCACTGAAGCTTTCTTT.

The rearrangement joins TRBV2 to TRBJ2-5; 7 bases match TRBD1. This CDR3 contains 14 residues. V lost 8 bases to trimming and J lost 3 bases; unmatched junction nucleotides: 9. Per the germline V gene, CDR1 is SNHLY and CDR2 is FYNNEI. DNA of the CDR3: TGTGCCAGCTTAATACGGGACAGAGAAGAGACCCAGTACTTC. Translated, it gives CASLIRDREETQYF.

The V gene is TRBV5-1, the J gene TRBJ1-2; 10 nucleotides line up with TRBD1. The germline gives CDR1 SGHRS, CDR2 YFSETQ. The V and J ends lost 5 bases and 8 bases, in that order; junction bases with no gene match: 9. The CDR3 is made up of 14 amino acids. The CDR3 DNA reads TGCGCCAGCAGTCGTTCCGGGACAGGGGACGGCTACACCTTC. The encoded protein is CASSRSGTGDGYTF.

Only one count was recorded for this clone. CDR3 loop: CASSPGGHLQETQYF. Written as DNA, the CDR3 is TGTGCCAGCAGCCCGGGGGGTCATTTACAAGAGACCCAGTACTTC. V and J are TRBV5-4 and TRBJ2-5, with 7 bases aligning to TRBD2. This CDR3 region has 15 residues. V shed 4 bases and J 2 bases; nucleotides not matched to a gene: 8. CDR1 is SGHNT, CDR2 YYREEE, per germline (reference sequence).

This clone was counted a single time. The chain links TRBV28 to TRBJ1-4; 8 positions match TRBD1. J gave up 7 bases and V 4 bases, and 5 bases lay outside the gene matches. The CDR3 is 14 amino acids. Germline V gene lookup returns CDR1 MDHEN and CDR2 SYDVKM. In nucleotides, the CDR3 is TGTGCCAGCAGTTATCACAGGGGGGCTGAAAAACTGTTTTTT. Its translation is CASSYHRGAEKLFF.

This clone appeared once. V gene TRBV4-1 combines with J gene TRBJ2-1; a possible D gene is TRBD2 (6 bases). The CDR3 extends over 16 amino acids. Germline CDR1 reads MGHRA; CDR2 reads YSYEKL. V lost 4 bases to trimming and J lost 3 bases, with 16 bases between them. CDR3 amino acids: CASSPRLGGVYNEQFF. CDR3 DNA sequence: TGCGCCAGCAGCCCCCGTCTGGGCGGGGTCTACAATGAGCAGTTCTTC.

The chain carries TRBV18 and TRBJ1-5; tentative D call: TRBD1 (5 bases). V dropped 3 bases and J dropped 5 bases, with 14 bases sitting between them. CDR1 and CDR2 from the germline V gene are KGHSH and LQKENI. This CDR3 has 15 residues. The CDR3 DNA follows: TGTGCCAGCTCACCCTCGACGGGGGGTTATCAGCCCCAGCATTTT. It encodes CASSPSTGGYQPQHF.

The genes are TRBV7-6 and TRBJ1-1; D ambiguous. CDR1 and CDR2 (germline): SGHVS, FNYEAQ. CDR3 length: 13 residues. Trimming removed 4 bases from V and 0 bases from J, with 6 bases in between. The DNA of the CDR3 is TGTGCCAGCAGCTCATCAGTGAACACTGAAGCTTTCTTT. Translation: CASSSSVNTEAFF. The variable domain in full, with the rest retrieved from reference TRBV7-6 and TRBJ1-1, is GAGVSQSPRYKVTKRGQDVALRCDPISGHVSLYWYRQALGQGPEFLTYFNYEAQQDKSGLPNDRFSAERPEGSISTLTIQRTEQRDSAMYRCASSSSVNTEAFFGQGTRLTVV.

The genes are TRBV5-1 and TRBJ1-6; tentative D call: TRBD1 (6 bases). The CDR3 extends over 14 amino acids. Trimming took off 4 bases at V and 5 bases at J, with 10 bases between the two ends. Germline V gene data show CDR1 as SGHRS and CDR2 as YFSETQ. The CDR3, as DNA: TGCGCCAGCAGCCGAGCAGGGGATAATTCACCCCTCCACTTT. Translating it yields CASSRAGDNSPLHF.

The chain combines TRBV29-1 with TRBJ2-7, with D possibly matching TRBD2 (5 bases). The CDR3 sequence is 11 residues long. Germline lookup yields CDR1 SQVTM and CDR2 ANQGSEA. V was clipped by 4 bases and J by 5 bases, with 9 bases between them. CDR3 region: CSVVRADEQYF. CDR3 nucleotide sequence: TGCAGCGTTGTGAGGGCTGACGAGCAGTACTTC.

The chain couples TRBV30 to TRBJ1-6; D gene unclear. Germline values: CDR1 GTSNPN, CDR2 SVGIG (reference sequence). The V end was cut by 7 bases, the J end by 4 bases, with 11 bases between. The CDR3 has 13 residues. CDR3 residues: CALAARYNSPLHF. CDR3 in DNA: TGTGCCTTGGCTGCTAGGTATAATTCACCCCTCCACTTT.

The CDR3 nucleotides read TGTGCCAGCAGCCGAGACAGGGCCGGCTATGGCTACACCTTC. Translating it yields CASSRDRAGYGYTF. V and J are TRBV5-8 and TRBJ1-2; 7 nucleotides align to TRBD1. The CDR3 loop spans 14 amino acids. Trimming at V came to 4 bases and at J to 4 bases, leaving 7 bases not matched to a gene. Germline V gives CDR1 SGHTS, CDR2 YDEGEE.

The V gene is TRBV15, the J gene TRBJ2-2, with 7 bases matching TRBD1. CDR3 size: 15 residues. From germline, CDR1 is LNHNV and CDR2 YYDKDF (reference sequence). With 7 bases clipped from V and 1 base from J, the junction kept 6 bases outside the gene matches. As DNA, the CDR3 is TGTGCCACCACACGGACAGGCGAGAACACCGGGGAGCTGTTTTTT. It specifies CATTRTGENTGELFF. Full variable domain (outside the CDR3, taken from reference TRBV15 and TRBJ2-2): DAMVIQNPRYQVTQFGKPVTLSCSQTLNHNVMYWYQQKSSQAPKLLFHYYDKDFNNEADTPDNFQSRRPNTSFCFLDIRSPGLGDTAMYLCATTRTGENTGELFFGEGSRLTVL.

This chain links TRBV28 with TRBJ2-1, with 9 bases fitting TRBD1. V lost 4 bases and J lost 8; bases outside the gene matches: 12. CDR3 length: 16 amino acids. Germline assignment: CDR1 MDHEN and CDR2 SYDVKM. The chain's CDR3 is CASSSQQGAGIDEQFF. The CDR3 nucleotides are TGTGCCAGCAGTTCTCAACAGGGGGCAGGTATCGATGAGCAGTTCTTC.

This sequence joins TRBV5-1 and TRBJ2-1; 8 bases map to TRBD2. Germline-derived CDR1 and CDR2 are SGHRS and YFSETQ. This CDR3 contains 15 residues. J lost 0 bases, V lost 3 bases, and 2 bases had no gene match. The CDR3 is CASSSGRGSYNEQFF. The CDR3 region has the DNA TGCGCCAGCAGCTCCGGGAGGGGCTCCTACAATGAGCAGTTCTTC.

The chain carries TRBV7-2 and TRBJ2-2, with D possibly matching TRBD1 (5 bases). V gave up 5 bases and J gave up 6 bases, with 19 bases separating them. Germline lookup yields CDR1 SGHTA and CDR2 FQGNSA. The length of the CDR3 is 16 residues. CDR3 DNA sequence: TGTGCCAGCAGCCAAGGGGTAGAAGGCAGGGCCGGGGAGCTGTTTTTT. Protein sequence: CASSQGVEGRAGELFF.

The genes are TRBV27 and TRBJ2-3; 13 positions agree with TRBD2. Germline V lookup: CDR1 MNHEY, CDR2 SMNVEV (reference sequence). Germline trimming cut 5 bases from V and 5 bases from J; bases unmatched to any gene: 13. This CDR3 has 18 amino acids. Here the CDR3 DNA reads TGTGCCAGCAGTGATGAAGTCGGACTAGCGGGAGCTGGAGATACGCAGTATTTT. This sequence encodes CASSDEVGLAGAGDTQYF.

The chain couples TRBV15 to TRBJ2-2, with D possibly TRBD2 on 5 matching bases. Per germline, CDR1 LNHNV and CDR2 YYDKDF (reference sequence). The CDR3 loop spans 15 amino acids. Trimming removed 0 bases at V and 7 bases at J, with 12 bases between. CDR3 loop: CATSRERRGFGELFF. For the CDR3, the DNA is TGTGCCACCAGCAGAGAGCGTCGGGGATTCGGGGAGCTGTTTTTT.